Shown below are 8 T cell receptor beta chains from a single sample sequenced in a study of graft-versus-host responses after intestinal transplantation. No cognate antigen is known for these TCRs. TCRdb's table, derived via immunoSEQ multiplex PCR, lists solely in-frame clones and lacks some. Of about 38,000 clones listed, approximately 95% are singletons. The source was unstimulated CD4+ T cells sorted from spleen or lymph node cells, collected before transplant. The source of these receptors is a human donor who was the organ donor for an intestinal transplant.

The V gene is TRBV30, the J gene TRBJ2-3; D is undetermined. Germline V gene sequence: CDR1 GTSNPN, CDR2 SVGIG (reference sequence). The CDR3 covers 13 residues. With 0 bases removed from V and 3 bases from J, the gap between germline ends came to 7 bases. In DNA, the CDR3 is TGTGCCTGGAGTGTACCTGGGACAGATACGCAGTATTTT. Its translation: CAWSVPGTDTQYF.

This chain uses TRBV9 with TRBJ2-1, with TRBD2 matching over 15 bases. The CDR3 extends over 18 amino acids. Germline CDR1 SGDLS, CDR2 YYNGEE. V was pared by 0 bases and J by 2 bases, with 3 bases of the junction left unmatched. For the CDR3, the DNA is TGTGCCAGCAGCGTAGCAGGACTAGCGGGGGGGCCCTACAATGAGCAGTTCTTC. It encodes CASSVAGLAGGPYNEQFF. The full variable domain, rest sourced from reference TRBV9 and TRBJ2-1, is DSGVTQTPKHLITATGQRVTLRCSPRSGDLSVYWYQQSLDQGLQFLIQYYNGEERAKGNILERFSAQQFPDLHSELNLSSLELGDSALYFCASSVAGLAGGPYNEQFFGPGTRLTVL.

The chain couples TRBV5-1 to TRBJ2-2, with a tentative D call TRBD1 (6 bases). The germline CDR1 and CDR2 sequences are SGHRS and YFSETQ. There are 14 residues in the CDR3. V was clipped by 3 bases and J by 2 bases, with 8 bases between them. The DNA of the CDR3 is TGCGCCAGCAGCTGGGGACAAAACACCGGGGAGCTGTTTTTT. Its translation is CASSWGQNTGELFF.

Comment on this clone: Other nucleotide sequences from this sample produce the same CDR3. The V gene is TRBV5-1, the J gene TRBJ1-3; no clear D gene. The CDR3 length is 13 residues. Trimming left V 7 bases short and J 0 bases short, with 8 bases between. Germline CDR1 reads SGHRS; CDR2 reads YFSETQ. In nucleotides, the CDR3 is TGCGCCAGCCACGGACCCTCTGGAAACACCATATATTTT. It specifies CASHGPSGNTIYF.

The chain carries TRBV11-3 and TRBJ2-1; perhaps D is TRBD1 or TRBD2 (6 bases each). Looked up from germline, CDR1 is SGHNT and CDR2 is YENEEA. There are 15 residues in the CDR3. Deletions cut 5 bases from V and 7 bases from J, with 18 bases between. The CDR3 bases are TGTGCCAGCAGCAAGGGGGGACATGAGTCTAATGAGCAGTTCTTC. Translated, it gives CASSKGGHESNEQFF.

The V call is TRBV27, the J call TRBJ1-5, with D possibly TRBD1 on 6 matching bases. The CDR3 loop spans 14 amino acids. Germline lookup yields CDR1 MNHEY and CDR2 SMNVEV (reference sequence). V lost 8 bases and J lost 3, with 14 bases in between. CDR3 in amino acids: CASGQGRNNQPQHF. The CDR3 DNA is TGTGCCAGCGGGCAGGGGAGAAACAATCAGCCCCAGCATTTT.

V gene TRBV4-1 combines with J gene TRBJ1-4; TRBD1 matches at 12 bases. The junction had 10 bases not matched to a gene; V was cut back by 5 bases and J by 3 bases. The CDR3 sequence is 18 residues long. Germline assignment: CDR1 MGHRA and CDR2 YSYEKL. The CDR3 loop is CASSSGQGALLSNEKLFF. The DNA for the CDR3 is TGCGCCAGCAGCTCGGGACAGGGGGCTCTTCTTTCTAATGAAAAACTGTTTTTT.

The V call is TRBV4-2, the J call TRBJ1-3; D not certain. Trimming left V 0 bases short and J 0 bases short, with 9 bases between. Germline V lookup: CDR1 LGHNA, CDR2 YNFKEQ. This CDR3 region has 16 residues. DNA for the CDR3: TGTGCCAGCAGCCAAGAGGGAGTTCTCTCTGGAAACACCATATATTTT. Its protein product is CASSQEGVLSGNTIYF.